The following is a T cell receptor beta chain sequence with its context. Its antigen is unidentified. This CDR3 is 15 amino acids long. Trimming stripped 5 bases from V and 7 bases from J, with 17 bases between. This record belongs to a study of T cells in Graves' hyperthyroidism and ophthalmopathy. Study details: Before any treatment, at initial diagnosis, peripheral blood was collected.

Ophthalmopathy cases met thresholds of Clinical Activity Score at least 3, NOSPECS grade at least 4 and duration under 3 months. Uncontrolled infection, other autoimmune disease, pregnancy or lactation barred patients from enrollment. Findings and caveats of the study: Stable hyperthyroidism was told apart from ophthalmopathy by a model built on 13 V-J features.

RNA transcripts provided the source from which TCR beta CDR3 regions were amplified. The HTBI primer set served for first-round RT-PCR of the TCR CDR3. TCRdb ran MiXCR on the multiplex PCR reads and lists one entry per CDR3 protein. In the table there are about 640,000 distinct CDR3 sequences, around 20% of which are singletons. The chain carries TRBV12-3 or TRBV12-4 and TRBJ2-2; D tentatively reads TRBD1 or TRBD2 (6 bases each). This sequence was found in a young man with Graves' ophthalmopathy. The sequencing input was blood. The CDR3 sequence is CASSPRWGANGELFF. CDR3 sequence (DNA): TGTGCCAGCAGTCCCCGGTGGGGGGCGAACGGGGAGCTGTTTTTT.